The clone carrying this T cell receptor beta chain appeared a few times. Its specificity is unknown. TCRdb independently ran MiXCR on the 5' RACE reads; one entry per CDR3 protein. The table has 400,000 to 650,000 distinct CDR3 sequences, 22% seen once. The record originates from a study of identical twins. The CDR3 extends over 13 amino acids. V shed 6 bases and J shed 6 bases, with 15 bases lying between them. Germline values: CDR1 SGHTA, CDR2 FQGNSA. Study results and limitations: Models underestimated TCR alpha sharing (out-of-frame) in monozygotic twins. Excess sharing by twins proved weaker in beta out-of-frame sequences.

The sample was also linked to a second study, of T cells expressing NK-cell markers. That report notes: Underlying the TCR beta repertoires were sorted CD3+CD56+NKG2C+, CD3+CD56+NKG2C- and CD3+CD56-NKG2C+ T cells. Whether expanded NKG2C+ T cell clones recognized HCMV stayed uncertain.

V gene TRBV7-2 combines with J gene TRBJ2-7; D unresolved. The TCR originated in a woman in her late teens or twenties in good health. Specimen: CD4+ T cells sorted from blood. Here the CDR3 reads CASRGSLSSEQYF. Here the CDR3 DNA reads TGTGCCAGCAGAGGTTCACTCAGCTCCGAGCAGTACTTC.